The clone carrying this TCR beta chain was recorded many times. The sample comes from a study of early T cells in non-severe SARS-CoV-2 infection. For the study at large: Bulk RNA taken from unsorted whole blood was sequenced, leaving chains unpaired.

Each CDR3 protein gets one entry after TCRdb re-called the 5' RACE reads with MiXCR. The repertoire holds 50,000 to 70,000 distinct CDR3 sequences, with approximately 5.9% as singletons. Trimming stripped 6 bases from V and 5 bases from J, with 8 bases between. The CDR3 is 12 amino acids. CDR1 is SGHTA and CDR2 is FQGNSA in the germline V gene. Here the sequenced sample was whole blood, taken at baseline. This chain connects TRBV7-2 to TRBJ1-5; D gene ambiguous. This TCR derives from an adult who was a healthcare worker with PCR-confirmed SARS-CoV-2 infection or an uninfected control (not recorded which). The CDR3 DNA follows: TGTGCCAGCAGAATAGGGCATCAGCCCCAGCATTTT. Its protein is CASRIGHQPQHF. Filled out from reference TRBV7-2 and TRBJ1-5, the complete variable domain reads GAGVSQSPSNKVTEKGKDVELRCDPISGHTALYWYRQSLGQGLEFLIYFQGNSAPDKSGLPSDRFSAERTGGSVSTLTIQRTQQEDSAVYLCASRIGHQPQHFGDGTRLSIL.